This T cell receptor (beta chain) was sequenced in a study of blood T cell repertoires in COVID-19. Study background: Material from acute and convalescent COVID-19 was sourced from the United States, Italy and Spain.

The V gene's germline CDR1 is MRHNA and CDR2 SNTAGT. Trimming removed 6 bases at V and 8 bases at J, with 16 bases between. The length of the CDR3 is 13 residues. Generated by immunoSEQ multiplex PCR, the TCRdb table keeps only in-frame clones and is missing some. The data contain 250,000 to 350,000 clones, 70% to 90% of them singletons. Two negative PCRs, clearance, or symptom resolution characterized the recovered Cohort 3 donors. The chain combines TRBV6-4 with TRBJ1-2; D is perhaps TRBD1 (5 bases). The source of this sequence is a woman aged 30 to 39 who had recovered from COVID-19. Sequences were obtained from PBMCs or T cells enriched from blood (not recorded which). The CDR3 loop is CASRATGSPGYTF. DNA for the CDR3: TGTGCCAGCAGAGCTACAGGCTCTCCCGGCTACACCTTC.